A single sample gave rise to the 32 T cell receptor beta chains below, sequenced in a study of OX40 agonist ivuxolimab in advanced cancers. TCRdb's copy holds only in-frame clones and misses some; the assay was immunoSEQ multiplex PCR. The sample contains under 30,000 clones, 85% to 90% of which appear only once. Sequenced material: CD4+ or CD8+ T cells sorted from blood, taken in a trial of the OX40 agonist ivuxolimab. The origin of the receptors is an adult with an advanced solid tumor such as melanoma, head and neck, liver or kidney cancer.

The rearrangement links TRBV10-3 to TRBJ1-4, with TRBD1 matching over 10 bases. V was clipped by 5 bases and J by 8 bases; unmatched bases: 5. The CDR3 loop spans 14 amino acids. The germline V gene has CDR1 ENHRY and CDR2 SYGVKD. CDR3 in amino acids: CAISTGQGREKLFF. The CDR3, as DNA: TGTGCCATCAGTACGGGACAGGGGAGAGAAAAACTGTTTTTT.

The gene calls are TRBV7-3 and TRBJ2-1; 8 bases are shared with TRBD2. With V trimmed by 5 bases and J by 4 bases, 1 base remained unmatched. Per the germline V gene, CDR1 is SGHTA and CDR2 is FQGTGA. There are 13 residues in the CDR3. CDR3 sequence reads: CASSRLAYNEQFF. The CDR3 DNA follows: TGTGCCAGCAGCCGACTAGCGTACAATGAGCAGTTCTTC.

In this sample, this clone turned up a few times. The rearrangement links TRBV6-5 to TRBJ1-2, with TRBD1 matching over 9 bases. Germline CDR1 MNHEY, CDR2 SVGAGI. The CDR3 length is 13 residues. The CDR3 DNA is TGTGGCTATTGGGACAGGGCCGCTGGTGGCTACACCTTC. Its translation: CGYWDRAAGGYTF.

This chain uses TRBV7-8 with TRBJ1-1; D perhaps matches TRBD1 (6 bases). V was clipped by 5 bases and J by 7 bases, with 14 bases between them. There are 13 residues in the CDR3. Germline V lookup: CDR1 SGHVS, CDR2 FQNEAQ. The CDR3 DNA reads as TGTGCCAGCAGCCCCAGGGGTTTCGGTGAAGCTTTCTTT. It yields the protein CASSPRGFGEAFF.

The chain uses TRBV29-1 and TRBJ1-2; no definite D call. Trimming stripped 0 bases from V and 14 bases from J, with 13 bases between. The CDR3 covers 11 residues. CDR1 is SQVTM and CDR2 is ANQGSEA in the germline V gene. In DNA, the CDR3 is TGCAGCGTTGAAGACCCCCCTTATTGGACCTTC. Protein sequence: CSVEDPPYWTF.

This chain uses TRBV30 with TRBJ2-2; 11 positions match TRBD2. Germline CDR1 and CDR2: GTSNPN and SVGIG (reference sequence). Unmatched junction bases numbered 7, after V lost 6 bases and J lost 4 bases. The CDR3 is 15 residues long. CDR3 protein: CACTGLADGTGELFF. The CDR3 bases are TGTGCCTGTACGGGACTAGCGGATGGCACCGGGGAGCTGTTTTTT.

This chain joins TRBV4-3 and TRBJ1-1; maybe TRBD1 (5 bases). The length of the CDR3 is 15 residues. Deletions cut 1 base from V and 4 bases from J, with 13 bases between. Germline V gives CDR1 LGHNA, CDR2 YSLEER. The CDR3 bases are TGCGCCAGCAGCCAAGGTGGGGGAGTTACCACTGAAGCTTTCTTT. Translating it yields CASSQGGGVTTEAFF.

The chain recombines TRBV7-9 with TRBJ2-1; D gene ambiguous. CDR1 and CDR2 from the germline V gene are SEHNR and FQNEAQ (reference sequence). V lost 1 base, J lost 7 bases, and 11 bases lay in between. This CDR3 is built from 14 residues. In DNA form, the CDR3 reads TGTGCCAGCAGCTTAGGGGTCAACAAAAATGAGCAGTTCTTC. This gives the protein CASSLGVNKNEQFF.

This chain links TRBV7-2 with TRBJ1-6; D is ambiguous. The V end was cut by 2 bases, the J end by 5 bases, with 10 bases between. Germline lookup yields CDR1 SGHTA and CDR2 FQGNSA. The CDR3 is 15 amino acids. The CDR3 loop is CASSLSGSNNSPLHF. In nucleotides, the CDR3 is TGTGCCAGCAGCTTATCGGGGTCAAATAATTCACCCCTCCACTTT.

This clone was seen once. The chain joins TRBV9 to TRBJ2-5; D ambiguous. V gave up 0 bases and J gave up 4 bases, with 10 bases separating them. Germline V gene sequence: CDR1 SGDLS, CDR2 YYNGEE. This CDR3 region has 14 residues. The CDR3 is CASSVVGSSETQYF. The CDR3 nucleotides read TGTGCCAGCAGCGTAGTGGGTAGCTCAGAGACCCAGTACTTC.

The rearrangement links TRBV2 to TRBJ2-5; 7 nucleotides align to TRBD1. V was pared by 6 bases and J by 2 bases, with 3 bases of the junction left unmatched. CDR1 is SNHLY and CDR2 is FYNNEI in the germline V gene. CDR3 length: 13 amino acids. The CDR3 here is CASSVGQQETQYF. The DNA for the CDR3 is TGTGCCAGCAGCGTGGGACAGCAAGAGACCCAGTACTTC.

The chain uses TRBV10-1 and TRBJ2-7; a weak D match, TRBD1 (6 bases). The CDR3 has 11 residues. Germline CDR1 reads WNHNN; CDR2 reads SYGVQD (reference sequence). V lost 8 bases to trimming and J lost 8 bases, with 13 bases between them. In nucleotides, the CDR3 is TGCGCCAGCTCGGCAGGGGATAAGCAGTACTTC. Protein: CASSAGDKQYF.

This clone has only one observation. This chain joins TRBV11-2 and TRBJ2-3, with 8 nucleotides matching TRBD2. The junction had 8 bases not matched to a gene; V was cut back by 2 bases and J by 1 base. The CDR3 is 17 amino acids. Germline V lookup: CDR1 SGHAT, CDR2 FQNNGV. The CDR3 DNA sequence: TGTGCCAGCAGCTTATATAGCGGGGCAAAGCGCACAGATACGCAGTATTTT. Residues: CASSLYSGAKRTDTQYF.

Comments on this clone: Other DNA sequences within the sample encode an identical CDR3. The chain joins TRBV27 to TRBJ1-2, with 9 bases lining up with TRBD1. The CDR3 extends over 15 amino acids. V lost 5 bases, J lost 4 bases, and 8 bases stayed unmatched. Germline CDR1 and CDR2: MNHEY and SMNVEV (reference sequence). For the CDR3, the DNA is TGTGCCAGCAGTCCGGGACAGGGAGTAGGCTATGGCTACACCTTC. Its translation is CASSPGQGVGYGYTF.

The chain is built from TRBV2 and TRBJ2-7, with D perhaps TRBD1 or TRBD2 (6 bases each). Germline V gives CDR1 SNHLY, CDR2 FYNNEI. This CDR3 is 15 amino acids long. The germline V and J ends were trimmed by 3 bases and 2 bases, with 14 bases remaining between them. CDR3 protein: CASSDPWGATYEQYF. CDR3 in DNA: TGTGCCAGCAGTGACCCATGGGGGGCGACCTACGAGCAGTACTTC.

The chain is built from TRBV7-2 and TRBJ2-7; no firm D call. The CDR3 length is 13 residues. The V end lost 2 bases, the J end lost 3 bases, and 8 bases lay between the germline ends. Germline CDR1 SGHTA, CDR2 FQGNSA. CDR3 region: CASSLHISYEQYF. The CDR3 DNA follows: TGTGCCAGCAGCTTACATATAAGCTACGAGCAGTACTTC.

This clone has just one count. The chain carries TRBV7-6 and TRBJ1-1; a possible D gene is TRBD1 (5 bases). Germline lookup yields CDR1 SGHVS and CDR2 FNYEAQ. Trimming pared 2 bases from V and 11 bases from J, leaving 15 bases between. The CDR3 spans 13 residues. The CDR3 sequence: CASSLSQGSSAFF. The CDR3 coding sequence is TGTGCCAGCAGCTTAAGCCAGGGTAGTTCTGCTTTCTTT.

J is TRBJ2-2 and V is TRBV6-1, with TRBD1 matching 8 bases. V shed 6 bases, J shed 4 bases, and the junction held 4 bases outside the gene matches. Per the germline V gene, CDR1 is MNHNS and CDR2 is SASEGT. The CDR3 extends over 14 amino acids. In nucleotides, the CDR3 is TGTGCCAGCAGAGGACAGGGAGTCACCGGGGAGCTGTTTTTT. Its translation is CASRGQGVTGELFF.

With regard to this clone: One end of the junction varies from germline; a read error may be responsible. The rearrangement joins TRBV2 to TRBJ1-3; no clear D gene. Per germline, CDR1 SNHLY and CDR2 FYNNEI. The CDR3 has 12 amino acids. The CDR3 DNA reads TGTGCCATTAGGAGCTATGGAGACACCATATATTTT. This translates into CAIRSYGDTIYF.

The chain employs TRBV10-3 and TRBJ2-1; D remains unclear. V was cut by 0 bases and J by 4 bases, with 7 bases left in between. From germline, CDR1 is ENHRY and CDR2 SYGVKD. The CDR3 has 14 residues. The CDR3 DNA reads TGTGCCATCAGTGAGTCGAAGAGATACAATGAGCAGTTCTTC. This translates into CAISESKRYNEQFF.

The gene calls are TRBV27 and TRBJ2-1; 9 bases map to TRBD1. Germline assignment: CDR1 MNHEY and CDR2 SMNVEV (reference sequence). V lost 6 bases to trimming and J lost 5 bases; unmatched junction nucleotides: 8. The CDR3 runs 15 residues. Here the CDR3 reads CASSPDRGWNNEQFF. Here the CDR3 DNA reads TGTGCCAGCAGCCCCGACAGGGGGTGGAACAATGAGCAGTTCTTC.

This clone came up a few times. V and J are TRBV13 and TRBJ1-2; a weak D match, TRBD1 (6 bases). The germline V and J ends were trimmed by 5 bases and 3 bases, with 7 bases remaining between them. The CDR3 consists of 12 residues. Germline V gene sequence: CDR1 PRHDT, CDR2 FYEKMQ (reference sequence). This CDR3 is CASSRQDYGYTF. For the CDR3, the DNA is TGTGCCAGCAGCCGACAGGACTATGGCTACACCTTC.

The chain employs TRBV11-2 and TRBJ2-5, with 8 bases lining up with TRBD1. The germline gives CDR1 SGHAT, CDR2 FQNNGV. The CDR3 totals 14 residues. J gave up 11 bases and V 0 bases, and 8 bases lay outside the gene matches. DNA for the CDR3: TGTGCCAGCAGCTTAGACCCGGGGACAGGCGATCAGTACTTC. As protein: CASSLDPGTGDQYF.

The chain links TRBV19 to TRBJ1-6, with D maybe TRBD1 (6 bases). V lost 7 bases, J lost 8 bases, and 9 bases lay in between. The CDR3 runs 12 residues. The germline V gene encodes CDR1 LNHDA and CDR2 SQIVND (reference sequence). CDR3 protein: CASTGADSPLHF. CDR3 in DNA: TGTGCCAGTACAGGGGCGGATTCACCCCTCCACTTT.

The CDR3 loop is CASSLDRGADTQYF. The CDR3 nucleotides are TGTGCCAGCAGCTTGGACAGGGGGGCAGATACGCAGTATTTT. The J gene is TRBJ2-3, the V gene TRBV7-3; 10 nucleotides line up with TRBD1. This CDR3 region has 14 residues. The junction had 1 base not matched to a gene; V was cut back by 3 bases and J by 4 bases. CDR1 is SGHTA and CDR2 is FQGTGA in the germline V gene.

This clone has just a few counts. The CDR3 is CASRPPGAGTGSEQYF. The CDR3 coding sequence is TGTGCCAGCAGACCCCCGGGGGCCGGGACAGGGAGCGAGCAGTACTTC. The V gene is TRBV7-2, the J gene TRBJ2-7, with 9 bases lining up with TRBD1. With V trimmed by 6 bases and J by 6 bases, 15 bases remained unmatched. The CDR3 sequence is 16 residues long. CDR1 SGHTA and CDR2 FQGNSA come from the germline V gene.

The chain employs TRBV7-9 and TRBJ1-3, with unresolved D. The V gene lost 1 base and the J gene lost 0 bases, with 7 bases spanning the gap. The CDR3 totals 15 residues. Germline values: CDR1 SEHNR, CDR2 FQNEAQ (reference sequence). The chain's CDR3 is CASSLGTISGNTIYF. The CDR3 DNA follows: TGTGCCAGCAGCTTAGGTACAATCTCTGGAAACACCATATATTTT.

V usage is TRBV6-6 and J usage is TRBJ2-3; possibly TRBD2 for D (6 bases). Germline CDR1 and CDR2: MNHNY and SVGAGI (reference sequence). V lost 3 bases and J lost 4, with 11 bases in between. The CDR3 is made up of 14 amino acids. The CDR3 DNA is TGTGCCAGCAGTTATTCGGGAGTCTCAGATACGCAGTATTTT. It codes for CASSYSGVSDTQYF.

This sequence joins TRBV19 and TRBJ1-5; possible D gene TRBD1, 5 bases. Germline V gene sequence: CDR1 LNHDA, CDR2 SQIVND (reference sequence). The CDR3 sequence is 14 residues long. Trimming took 2 bases from V and 7 from J, leaving 12 bases between them. CDR3 region: CASSINRRGQPQHF. The CDR3 nucleotides read TGTGCCAGTAGTATAAACAGGCGGGGGCAGCCCCAGCATTTT.

V gene TRBV5-1 combines with J gene TRBJ2-7; TRBD2 agrees at 11 bases. Germline loops: CDR1 SGHRS, CDR2 YFSETQ. CDR3 length equals 14 residues. J gave up 3 bases and V 5 bases, and 4 bases lay outside the gene matches. The CDR3 DNA reads TGCGCCAGCAGGGAGGGACTAGCGGACTACGAGCAGTACTTC. This codes for CASREGLADYEQYF.

As DNA, the CDR3 is TGTGCCAGCCGTCCCAGGGGGGCAGCCTTCATGAACACTGAAGCTTTCTTT. Translated: CASRPRGAAFMNTEAFF. The J gene is TRBJ1-1, the V gene TRBV11-2; the match to TRBD1 covers 7 bases. The CDR3 spans 17 residues. J lost 0 bases, V lost 8 bases, and 15 bases had no gene match. The germline V gene has CDR1 SGHAT and CDR2 FQNNGV.

The CDR3 coding sequence is TGTGCCAGCAGCTTAGTCTTCTTGGCAGGGAACACCGGGGAGCTGTTTTTT. As protein: CASSLVFLAGNTGELFF. The J gene is TRBJ2-2, the V gene TRBV7-6; no clear D. CDR1 and CDR2 from the germline V gene are SGHVS and FNYEAQ. CDR3 length: 17 residues. The V end lost 1 base, the J end lost 1 base, and 13 bases lay between the germline ends. The full variable domain, with the rest looked up from reference TRBV7-6 and TRBJ2-2, is GAGVSQSPRYKVTKRGQDVALRCDPISGHVSLYWYRQALGQGPEFLTYFNYEAQQDKSGLPNDRFSAERPEGSISTLTIQRTEQRDSAMYRCASSLVFLAGNTGELFFGEGSRLTVL.